This T cell receptor (beta chain) is from a study of glioma-infiltrating T cells. Study findings and constraints: Tissue-blood divergence was below expectation in non-neoplastic patients, above in gliomas. Only very few CDR3 sequences appeared in both tissue and blood.

CDR3 length equals 15 residues. Trimming took off 3 bases at V and 2 bases at J, with 11 bases between the two ends. Germline V gene data show CDR1 as SGHTA and CDR2 as FQGNSA. This clonotype was counted many times. The antigen remains unidentified. Amplification of TCR alpha and beta CDR3 regions from RNA used iRepertoire nested multiplex PCR. For one-step reverse transcription and amplification, roughly 95-400 ng of tissue mRNA or PBMC total RNA was used. TCRdb passed the multiplex PCR reads through MiXCR, listing each CDR3 protein once. The table lists approximately 88,000 distinct CDR3 sequences, about 23% of them singletons.

The receptor's source is a human donor with low-grade glioma or glioblastoma, undergoing nonglioma brain surgery, or in good health (not recorded which). Sequenced sample: glioma tissue, nonneoplastic brain tissue, or PBMCs (not recorded which). V and J are TRBV7-2 and TRBJ1-5; D not resolved. CDR3 residues: CASSFEPGRNQPQHF. Here the CDR3 DNA reads TGTGCCAGCAGCTTTGAACCAGGCCGCAATCAGCCCCAGCATTTT. Full variable domain (remainder filled in from reference TRBV7-2 and TRBJ1-5): GAGVSQSPSNKVTEKGKDVELRCDPISGHTALYWYRQSLGQGLEFLIYFQGNSAPDKSGLPSDRFSAERTGGSVSTLTIQRTQQEDSAVYLCASSFEPGRNQPQHFGDGTRLSIL.